The source of this T cell receptor (beta chain) is a study of T cells after yellow fever vaccination. CDR3 length: 15 residues. Germline lookup yields CDR1 ENHRY and CDR2 SYGVKD. After removal of 5 bases from V and 6 bases from J, the junction contained 11 bases not matched to a gene. TCRdb independently ran MiXCR on the 5' RACE reads; one entry per CDR3 protein. The sample yields 400,000 or so distinct CDR3 sequences, approximately 10% seen once. This TCR derives from a man aged 18 to 30 who received the YFV17D yellow fever vaccine. The rearrangement links TRBV10-3 to TRBJ2-7, with TRBD1 identical over 9 bases. The material was PBMCs, obtained on the day of the first yellow fever vaccination. For the CDR3, the DNA is TGTGCCATCAGTCCGTCCGGGGGACAGGGCTCCGAGCAGTACTTC. Protein product: CAISPSGGQGSEQYF.